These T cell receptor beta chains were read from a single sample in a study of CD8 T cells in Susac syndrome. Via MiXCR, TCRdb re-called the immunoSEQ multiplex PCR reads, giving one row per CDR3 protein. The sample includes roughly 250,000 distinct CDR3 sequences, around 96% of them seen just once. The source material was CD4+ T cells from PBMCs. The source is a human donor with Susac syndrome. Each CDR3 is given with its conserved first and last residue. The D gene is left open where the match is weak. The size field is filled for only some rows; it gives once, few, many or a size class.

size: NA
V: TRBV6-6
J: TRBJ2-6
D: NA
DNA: TGTGCCAGCAACCCCTCGAGGAAGGGGGCCAACGTCCTGACTTTC
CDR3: CASNPSRKGANVLTF

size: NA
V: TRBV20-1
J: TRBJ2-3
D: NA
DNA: TGCACTAGCACAGATACGCAGTATTTT
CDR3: CTSTDTQYF

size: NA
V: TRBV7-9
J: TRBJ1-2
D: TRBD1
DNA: TGTGCCAGCAGCTTAGGCGGACAGGGGTTTTATGGCTACACCTTC
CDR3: CASSLGGQGFYGYTF

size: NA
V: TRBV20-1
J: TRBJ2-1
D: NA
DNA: TGCAGTGCTAGAGATCCTAATGAGCAGTTCTTC
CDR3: CSARDPNEQFF

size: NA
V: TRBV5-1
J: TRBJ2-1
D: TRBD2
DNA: TGCGCCAGCAGTCCCGGGACTACTGGCAATGAGCAGTTCTTC
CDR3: CASSPGTTGNEQFF

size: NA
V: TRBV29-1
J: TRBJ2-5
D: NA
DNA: TGCAGCGTTGAAGTACTCCAAGAGACCCAGTACTTC
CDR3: CSVEVLQETQYF

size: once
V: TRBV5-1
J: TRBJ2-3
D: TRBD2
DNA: TGCGCCAGCAGCTGGACTAGCTTAGCAGATACGCAGTATTTT
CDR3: CASSWTSLADTQYF

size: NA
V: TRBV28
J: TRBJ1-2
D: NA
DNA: TGTGCCAGCAGCCTCAGGACCGTTGATGGCTACACCTTC
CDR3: CASSLRTVDGYTF

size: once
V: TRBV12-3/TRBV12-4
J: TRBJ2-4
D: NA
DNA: TGTGCCAGTACGGGGTGGGGCGGAAACATTCAGTACTTC
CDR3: CASTGWGGNIQYF

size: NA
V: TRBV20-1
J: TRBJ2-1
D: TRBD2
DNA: TGCAGTGCCGTGCGCGGGAGCTCCTACAATGAGCAGTTCTTC
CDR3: CSAVRGSSYNEQFF

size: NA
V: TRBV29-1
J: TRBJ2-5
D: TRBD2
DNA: TGCAGCGACGGAAGCGGGGTGGAGACCCAGTACTTC
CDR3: CSDGSGVETQYF

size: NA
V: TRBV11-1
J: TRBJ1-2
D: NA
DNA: TGTGCCACAGGGTCAGACTATGGCTACACCTTC
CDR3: CATGSDYGYTF

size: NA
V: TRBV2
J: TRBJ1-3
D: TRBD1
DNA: TGTGCCAGCAGGACGTCGGGGACAGCTGGAAACACCATATATTTT
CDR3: CASRTSGTAGNTIYF

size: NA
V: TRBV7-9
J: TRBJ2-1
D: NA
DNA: TGTGCCAGCAGCCCCGCGAGTAAGGGGAGAGGAAATGAGCAGTTCTTC
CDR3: CASSPASKGRGNEQFF

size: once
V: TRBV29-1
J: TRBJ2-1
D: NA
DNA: TGCAGCGTTTTTTACCGAAATGAGCAGTTCTTC
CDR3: CSVFYRNEQFF

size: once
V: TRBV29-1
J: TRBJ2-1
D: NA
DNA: TGCAGCGTGGGGGCGAGGTACAATGAGCAGTTCTTC
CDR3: CSVGARYNEQFF

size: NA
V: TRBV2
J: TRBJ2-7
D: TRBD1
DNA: TGTGCCAGCAGTGTCGGGACAGGGCTCGACGAGCAGTACTTC
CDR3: CASSVGTGLDEQYF